This TCR beta chain was recorded in a study of cytomegalovirus exposure and HLA in healthy donors (dated by TCRdb to the late 2010s). Concerning the study at large: According to an earlier analysis of around 600 of the donors, 200 million or so T cells yielded 117 million unique TCR beta sequences and approximately 280 Gb of sequence data. About 300 gigabases of sequencing data and around 88 million unique TCR sequences made up an early release that covered some 640 HLA-typed donors. Of the approximately 400 genotyped donors, approximately 83% fell in the genetic ancestry cluster associated with self-reported Caucasian donors. The aim of the study was to test whether cataloging public T cell receptors could identify signatures of past pathogen exposure. The study used immunosequencing to profile the T cell repertoires of several hundred subjects and linked those repertoires to cytomegalovirus serostatus. In addition to the first cohort of 666 subjects, a separate validation cohort of under 150 different subjects was used. To predict cytomegalovirus infection status, the study brought together high-throughput TCR immunosequencing, statistical association of individual TCRs with disease status, and machine learning. A later analysis re-examined previously published TCR beta repertoires from more than 650 donors and added high-resolution HLA genotyping to investigate patterns of TCR occurrence. Rather than using new phenotypic data, the later analysis identified candidate immune exposures from TCR beta sequences and from how often those sequences occurred across donors. In an earlier analysis of roughly 540 of the donors, high-throughput TCR beta sequencing was used to judge whether each TCR beta V gene segment behaved as functional or pseudogenic. Donor age, sex, ethnicity and CMV serostatus were compiled together with the repertoire data. In a later genetic analysis, genome-wide SNP genotypes for about three fifths of the roughly 670 donors were used, and that subset was treated as a discovery cohort. Every discovery cohort repertoire had been produced on one sequencing platform. Class I and class II HLA loci were covered by the typing at four-digit resolution. Typing coverage varied by locus: about 620-630 donors for A, B, C, DRB1 and DQB1; approximately 520 for DQA1; about 590 for DPA1; 400 to 480 for DPB1. Roughly five DR-DQ haplotypes were treated as single units for association and clustering because of strong linkage in the cohort. Among some 410 genotyped donors of the cohort, an average of around 240,000 unique TCR beta nucleotide sequences were sequenced per donor, approximately 20% of them non-productive. The paper as a whole reports these results and caveats: The cohort was sequenced for TCR beta chains only, and without alpha or paired-chain data the features that could be detected were limited. Because counts were too low, seventeen rarely observed V segments, including chromosome 9 orphons, were excluded from the earlier analysis of some 590 of the donors. The classifier was reported to diagnose cytomegalovirus status with high specificity and sensitivity in both the original cohort and the validation cohort. In a later analysis, most CMV-associated TCR beta chains were found to appear HLA-restricted, with HLA associations seemingly driven largely by CMV exposure. A later analysis reported that several top co-occurrence clusters appeared linked to parvovirus B19, influenza, CMV and Epstein-Barr virus. Assigning TCR associations to individual alleles was difficult when HLA alleles, especially DR and DQ, strongly co-occurred. A cluster of highly shared sequence variants was judged likely to be a technical artifact of the sequencing pipeline. In a later analysis, HLA-associated TCR beta chains were found to be more clonally expanded and to have lower generation probabilities than equally common non-associated chains. In a later analysis, over 15,000 TCR beta sequences were associated with specific HLA alleles at a false discovery rate of 0.05. The 87-base-pair reads could not distinguish some IMGT-functional V segments, including TRBV6-2 and TRBV6-3, so those segments were excluded. A further reported finding was that TCR beta sequences accurately predicted the HLA-A and HLA-B alleles for most subjects in the first cohort. The authors suggested that the approach could potentially be extended to other disease states and immunological phenotypes. A later genetic analysis reported fewer N-insertions in productive TCRs among donors in an Asian-associated ancestry cluster than the roughly 620-donor mean. According to a later analysis, TCR association rates differed among HLA loci, with DRB1 alleles showing the most associated TCRs and HLA-C alleles showing the fewest. Correlated functional status among segregating V segments might reflect linkage disequilibrium, but an unknown experimental factor could not be ruled out. Immune exposure information for the cohort was limited to CMV serostatus. Roughly uniform sequencing depth across donors was assumed in presence/absence analyses, although this assumption may not hold. In vitro tests confirmed that a few of the cytomegalovirus-associated TCR beta chains recognize cytomegalovirus antigens. V-gene and J-gene trimming of TCR beta chains was associated with a missense DCLRE1C variant in a later genetic analysis, and the association was replicated in an independent cohort. Most TCR sequences were seen in very few donors, while some public TCRs were found in many individuals. HLA typing was unavailable for some donors at each locus, so association tests used only the typed subset. In an earlier analysis of roughly 560 of the donors, most TCR beta V segments were observed in productive rearrangements about 90% or about 30% of the time, broadly matching IMGT annotations. A total of around 150 TCR beta chains were listed by the study as associated with cytomegalovirus.

V is cut by 6 bases and J by 5 bases, and the space between the germline ends is 10 bases. The CDR3 numbers 12 residues from cysteine through phenylalanine. The only DNA kept is the CDR3, 36 bases in frame from the first base. The germline V gene yields ENHRY for CDR1 and SYGVKD for CDR2. The library was built by means of the immunoSEQ multiplex PCR assay. The multiplex PCR relied on a mix of 60 forward primers for TCR Vbeta segments and 13 reverse primers for TCR Jbeta segments. The CDR3 region of rearranged TCR beta genes was amplified from genomic DNA by a multiplex PCR assay. On the Illumina HiSeq System, the amplified TCR beta libraries were sequenced as 87-base-pair reads. The source study handled its data this way. Across the 700 or so repertoires, a later analysis counted approximately 75 million unique TCR beta chains, roughly 11 million of which were shared by at least two donors. Raw reads were error-corrected and collapsed into unique sequences with a nearest-neighbor algorithm that merged closely related sequences to remove PCR and sequencing errors. CDR3 sequences were aligned to IMGT reference sequences to assign V, D and J gene segments. Each retained sequence needed at least a six-nucleotide match to both a V gene segment and a J gene segment. A rearrangement counted as productive if the CDR3 had no stop codons and remained in frame with V and J, and every other rearrangement counted as non-productive. Following IMGT convention, CDR3 was defined as the stretch from the second conserved V-encoded cysteine up to the conserved J-encoded phenylalanine. The earlier analysis of about 610 of the donors excluded sequences that lacked an unambiguous match to a single V gene segment. In an earlier analysis of about 590 of the donors, a V segment was called functional when productive rearrangements were above 56.7%, and segregating when the standard deviation between donors exceeded 5%. To diagnose cytomegalovirus status from the catalog of TCR beta chain sequences, a statistical classification framework was built. A later analysis assigned V and J genes by comparing TCR nucleotide sequences with IMGT/GENE-DB human TR gene sequences. A later analysis assigned CDR3 sequences and most-parsimonious VDJ recombination scenarios with the TCRdist pipeline. In a later analysis, each TCR beta chain was defined by its CDR3 amino acid sequence together with its V-gene family, and reads lacking a unique V-gene family were excluded. As a way to deal with suspected cross-contamination and a sequencing artifact, a later analysis dropped 592 nucleotide sequences that were highly shared and had low generation probability. In a later analysis, a clonal expansion index for each public chain was calculated from normalized within-repertoire ranks of inferred template counts. In a later analysis, generation probabilities were computed with a VDJ recombination model fitted to out-of-frame rearrangements, and the resulting probabilities were checked against IGoR. Hypergeometric tests were used in a later analysis to score TCR-TCR, TCR-HLA and TCR-CMV co-occurrence, with a repertoire-size bias correction applied to the TCR pairs. False discovery rates were estimated in a later analysis by permuting HLA or CMV assignments 20 times. In a later analysis, co-occurring TCRs were grouped with DBSCAN, and TCRdist sequence similarity was added when clustering was performed within HLA-allele-positive subsets. For co-occurrence clustering, repertoires with fewer than 30,000 or more than 120,000 public chains were excluded, along with 5 or 6 repertoires with anomalous nucleotide sharing. Here the immuneACCESS table is served through TCRdb, limited to in-frame sequences with V and J called. Missing clones are a known gap in these copies; in checked studies unresolved V genes cover under half, and the rest lacks a known reason. V, J and clone size were drawn from that table, and D and trimming were deduced from the DNA. The sample contains roughly 100,000 clones, 65% to 75% of them found a single time. The top ten constitute less than 3.5% of the sample.

The cohort was made up of 666 healthy bone marrow donors. Cohort members were all nominally healthy when sampled, although unrecorded immune exposures were likely present. The donor tested CMV seronegative and was one of the 352 seronegative cohort members. A peripheral blood sample was collected from each donor, and TCR beta sequencing was performed on peripheral blood mononuclear cells. The Qiagen DNeasy Blood Extraction Kit was used to extract genomic DNA from the blood cell samples. About this clone: The antigen it binds to is not known. Base qualities are not recorded, but no much larger clone differs from it by a single base.

The specimen was PBMCs. The chain was built from TRBV10-3 and TRBJ2-5; no confident D gene assignment can be made. The TCR was taken from a female donor in good health and CMV-seronegative. The CDR3 reads as follows: CAIRLPRETQYF. At the DNA level, the sequence is TGTGCCATCAGGTTGCCTCGGGAGACCCAGTACTTC.